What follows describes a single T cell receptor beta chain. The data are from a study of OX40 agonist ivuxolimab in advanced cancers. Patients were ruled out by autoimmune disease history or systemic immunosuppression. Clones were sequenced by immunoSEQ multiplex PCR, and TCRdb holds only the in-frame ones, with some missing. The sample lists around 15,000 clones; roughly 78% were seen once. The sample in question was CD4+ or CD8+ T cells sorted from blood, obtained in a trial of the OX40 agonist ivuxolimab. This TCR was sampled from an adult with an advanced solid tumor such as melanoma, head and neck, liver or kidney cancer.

The CDR3 spells CASSPFTYEQYF. The CDR3 region has the DNA TGTGCCAGCAGCCCTTTCACCTACGAGCAGTACTTC. V usage is TRBV7-2 and J usage is TRBJ2-7; D remains unclear. V was clipped by 5 bases and J by 2 bases, with 7 bases between them. The V gene's germline CDR1 is SGHTA and CDR2 FQGNSA. This CDR3 contains 12 residues.